These 26 T cell receptor beta chains were sequenced from one sample in a study of cytomegalovirus exposure and HLA in healthy donors. This PCR relied on a set of 60 Vbeta primers and 13 Jbeta primers. This table comes from immunoSEQ multiplex PCR, and its TCRdb copy is limited to in-frame clones, with some not included. Here the sample spans 80,000 to 90,000 clones, 80% to 90% being singletons. The sequenced material came from PBMCs. The receptors stem from a woman aged 30 to 39 in good health and CMV-seronegative.

The chain couples TRBV10-3 to TRBJ1-5, with D perhaps TRBD1 (5 bases). V was shortened by 2 bases and J by 2 bases, with 7 bases between the two germline ends. The germline CDR1 and CDR2 sequences are ENHRY and SYGVKD. The CDR3 is made up of 14 amino acids. CDR3 nucleotide sequence: TGTGCCATCAGTGAGCAACAGGGCAATCAGCCCCAGCATTTT. Translated: CAISEQQGNQPQHF.

V usage is TRBV19 and J usage is TRBJ2-5, with TRBD1 matching over 8 bases. CDR1 LNHDA and CDR2 SQIVND come from the germline V gene (reference sequence). V lost 4 bases, J lost 5 bases, and 6 bases stayed unmatched. The CDR3 covers 14 residues. CDR3 residues: CASSNWTGLETQYF. In DNA, the CDR3 is TGTGCCAGTAGTAACTGGACAGGGCTGGAGACCCAGTACTTC.

With regard to this clone: Mismatch with germline at one junction end may stem from a read error. The gene calls are TRBV7-9 and TRBJ2-7, with TRBD1 matching 9 bases. The CDR3 runs to 15 residues. CDR1 and CDR2 (germline): SEHNR, FQNEAQ (reference sequence). The CDR3 spells CSSSIRQGVDYEQYF. The CDR3 region has the DNA TGTTCCAGCAGCATCCGACAGGGGGTTGACTACGAGCAGTACTTC.

This clone occurred once. The chain couples TRBV11-1 to TRBJ2-3, with 9 bases that match TRBD2. J lost 1 base, V lost 2 bases, and 10 bases had no gene match. The germline V gene has CDR1 SGHAT and CDR2 FQDESV (reference sequence). This CDR3 region has 18 residues. The CDR3 nucleotides are TGTGCCAGCAGCTTAAATAGCGGGAGCCTTAGGGGCACAGATACGCAGTATTTT. Translated, it gives CASSLNSGSLRGTDTQYF.

This rearrangement joins TRBV5-1 to TRBJ1-5; 8 bases are a match to TRBD1. The germline V gene encodes CDR1 SGHRS and CDR2 YFSETQ. After removal of 2 bases from V and 1 base from J, the junction contained 5 bases not matched to a gene. The CDR3 has 16 amino acids. The CDR3 region is CASSFGTGGSNQPQHF. The DNA for the CDR3 is TGCGCCAGCAGCTTCGGGACAGGTGGGAGCAATCAGCCCCAGCATTTT.

The genes are TRBV4-2 and TRBJ2-5, with 7 bases lining up with TRBD2. The assigned J gene may be wrong: the sequence end matches TRBJ2-7 better. The CDR3 sequence is 15 residues long. Germline V gene sequence: CDR1 LGHNA, CDR2 YNFKEQ. CDR3 sequence: CASSQGGERGYEQYF. In DNA, the CDR3 is TGTGCCAGCAGCCAAGGAGGTGAGCGGGGATACGAGCAGTACTTC.

The rearrangement joins TRBV2 to TRBJ2-5; TRBD1 aligns across 12 bases. Unmatched junction bases numbered 8, after V lost 8 bases and J lost 4 bases. In germline, CDR1 is SNHLY, CDR2 FYNNEI. The CDR3 runs 15 residues. CDR3 coding DNA: TGTGCCAGCCTGGGACAGGGGGCCGATCGAGAGACCCAGTACTTC. This codes for CASLGQGADRETQYF.

This clone has just a few counts. V is TRBV7-6 and J is TRBJ2-7, with a weak D call TRBD1 (6 bases). Per germline, CDR1 SGHVS and CDR2 FNYEAQ. The germline V and J ends were trimmed by 1 base and 5 bases, with 9 bases remaining between them. This CDR3 is 13 amino acids long. In nucleotides, the CDR3 is TGTGCCAGCAGCTTAGACAGGGACGACGAGCAGTACTTC. It codes for CASSLDRDDEQYF.

The chain links TRBV6-5 to TRBJ1-1; no firm D call. The CDR3 has 13 amino acids. CDR1 and CDR2 from the germline V gene are MNHEY and SVGAGI. The V end lost 2 bases, the J end lost 1 base, and 5 bases lay between the germline ends. The CDR3 spells CASSYVKNTEAFF. The CDR3 DNA reads as TGTGCCAGCAGTTACGTCAAGAACACTGAAGCTTTCTTT.

The chain recombines TRBV6-1 with TRBJ2-6; 8 nucleotides match TRBD1. This CDR3 is built from 15 residues. The V segment lost 8 bases and the J segment 2 bases; nucleotides outside the gene matches: 5. Germline CDR1 reads MNHNS; CDR2 reads SASEGT. Here the CDR3 DNA reads TGTGCCAGCCGGGACAGGCAGACTGGGGCCAACGTCCTGACTTTC. Translation: CASRDRQTGANVLTF.

V is TRBV6-5 and J is TRBJ1-1; D possibly corresponds to TRBD1 (5 bases). Looked up from germline, CDR1 is MNHEY and CDR2 is SVGAGI. With 0 bases removed from V and 4 bases from J, the gap between germline ends came to 6 bases. The CDR3 contains 13 residues. DNA for the CDR3: TGTGCCAGCAGTTACTCAGGGGTCACTGAAGCTTTCTTT. Translating it yields CASSYSGVTEAFF.

This clone has a handful of counts. The chain carries TRBV7-2 and TRBJ1-1; the match to TRBD1 covers 7 bases. V gave up 1 base and J gave up 1 base; unmatched junction bases: 9. The CDR3 contains 17 residues. Germline CDR1 is SGHTA and CDR2 is FQGNSA. The CDR3 is CASSLGEPGQRNTEAFF. As DNA, the CDR3 is TGTGCCAGCAGCTTAGGAGAACCGGGACAGAGGAACACTGAAGCTTTCTTT.

The chain employs TRBV27 and TRBJ2-2; 8 bases are a match to TRBD1. CDR3 length: 15 residues. Unmatched junction bases numbered 4, after V lost 6 bases and J lost 1 base. Germline CDR1 reads MNHEY; CDR2 reads SMNVEV (reference sequence). The CDR3 nucleotides are TGTGCCAGCAGCGACGGGACAGGGAACACCGGGGAGCTGTTTTTT. Translating it yields CASSDGTGNTGELFF.

In DNA, the CDR3 is TGTGCCAGCACCCAAGAGGGGGCGGGAGGTCAGACCAATGAGCAGTTCTTC. Its protein product is CASTQEGAGGQTNEQFF. This chain uses TRBV27 with TRBJ2-1; D is perhaps TRBD2 (8 bases). V was pared by 7 bases and J by 6 bases, with 25 bases between. The CDR3 totals 17 residues. CDR1 is MNHEY and CDR2 is SMNVEV in the germline V gene (reference sequence).

The J gene is TRBJ2-3, the V gene TRBV28; 7 nucleotides match TRBD1. The CDR3 consists of 15 residues. The germline CDR1 and CDR2 sequences are MDHEN and SYDVKM. Germline trimming cut 7 bases from V and 7 bases from J; bases unmatched to any gene: 14. CDR3 sequence: CASTNRDRTGYTQYF. CDR3 bases: TGTGCCAGCACCAACCGGGACAGAACTGGGTATACGCAGTATTTT.

This clone has just a few counts. The rearrangement uses TRBV4-1 and TRBJ1-3; no firm D call. The CDR3 has 17 amino acids. V gave up 3 bases and J gave up 0 bases, with 15 bases separating them. Germline V gene sequence: CDR1 MGHRA, CDR2 YSYEKL. The CDR3 here is CASSHTFQVSSGNTIYF. In DNA form, the CDR3 reads TGCGCCAGCAGCCACACTTTTCAGGTTAGCTCTGGAAACACCATATATTTT.

The chain carries TRBV5-4 and TRBJ1-1; TRBD1 matches at 8 bases. This CDR3 is 15 amino acids long. V dropped 4 bases and J dropped 5; count of bases not matched to a gene: 10. CDR1 and CDR2 (germline): SGHNT, YYREEE (reference sequence). CDR3 residues: CASSPPDRAGTEAFF. The CDR3 DNA sequence: TGTGCCAGCAGCCCCCCGGACAGGGCAGGGACTGAAGCTTTCTTT.

The DNA of the CDR3 is TGTGCCACCAGCAGAGCCGGAGGGACAGGTGCCGATCAGCCCCAGCATTTT. Translation gives CATSRAGGTGADQPQHF. The rearrangement uses TRBV15 and TRBJ1-5; 8 bases map to TRBD1. J was trimmed by 5 bases and V by 1 base; bases with no gene match: 10. The CDR3 is 17 residues long. Germline CDR1 reads LNHNV; CDR2 reads YYDKDF (reference sequence).

This chain links TRBV5-1 with TRBJ2-7; D is uncertain. Germline assignment: CDR1 SGHRS and CDR2 YFSETQ. The CDR3 extends over 14 amino acids. V lost 5 bases, J lost 3 bases, and 15 bases lay in between. The chain's CDR3 is CASRSLGGNYEQYF. The DNA for the CDR3 is TGCGCCAGCAGGTCCCTTGGCGGAAACTACGAGCAGTACTTC.

This sequence joins TRBV2 and TRBJ2-5, with D hard to call. The CDR3 sequence is 11 residues long. V lost 6 bases and J lost 5, with 7 bases in between. CDR1 is SNHLY, CDR2 FYNNEI, per germline. The CDR3 is CASRAWETQYF. The CDR3 bases are TGTGCCAGCAGGGCCTGGGAGACCCAGTACTTC.

The chain couples TRBV7-9 to TRBJ2-7; 7 bases are shared with TRBD2. This CDR3 has 13 residues. Germline trimming cut 5 bases from V and 4 bases from J; bases unmatched to any gene: 5. In germline, CDR1 is SEHNR, CDR2 FQNEAQ (reference sequence). The CDR3 region has the DNA TGTGCCAGCAGCGGGGACTATCTATACGAGCAGTACTTC. This gives the protein CASSGDYLYEQYF.

This rearrangement joins TRBV11-1 to TRBJ2-1; D may be TRBD2 (6 bases). V was shortened by 2 bases and J by 7 bases, with 9 bases between the two germline ends. Germline-derived CDR1 and CDR2 are SGHAT and FQDESV (reference sequence). CDR3 size: 13 residues. CDR3 DNA sequence: TGTGCCAGCAGCTTACTTGGGGGGAATGAGCAGTTCTTC. Amino acids: CASSLLGGNEQFF.

The V call is TRBV10-3, the J call TRBJ1-2, with D possibly matching TRBD1 (6 bases). The CDR3 totals 15 residues. The germline V gene encodes CDR1 ENHRY and CDR2 SYGVKD. Trimming stripped 8 bases from V and 5 bases from J, with 21 bases between. CDR3 sequence reads: CAIRGSGGSSYGYTF. The DNA of the CDR3 is TGTGCCATCCGAGGTTCGGGGGGCTCCTCTTATGGCTACACCTTC.

This chain uses TRBV30 with TRBJ2-1; 7 positions match TRBD2. Germline CDR1 reads GTSNPN; CDR2 reads SVGIG (reference sequence). The CDR3 totals 15 residues. J gave up 3 bases and V 4 bases, and 9 bases lay outside the gene matches. CDR3 in DNA: TGTGCCTGGACCCCCGTCAGGGACTACTACAATGAGCAGTTCTTC. Amino acids: CAWTPVRDYYNEQFF. The full variable domain, its missing parts supplied by reference TRBV30 and TRBJ2-1, is SQTIHQWPATLVQPVGSPLSLECTVEGTSNPNLYWYRQAAGRGLQLLFYSVGIGQISSEVPQNLSASRPQDRQFILSSKKLLLSDSGFYLCAWTPVRDYYNEQFFGPGTRLTVL.

The V call is TRBV25-1, the J call TRBJ2-1; a weak D match, TRBD1 (6 bases). This CDR3 spans 14 amino acids. Germline CDR1 is MGHDK and CDR2 is SYGVNS. Trimming cost V 2 bases and J 8 bases, with 13 bases left between them. CDR3 sequence (DNA): TGTGCCAGCAGTGAACTAGGGGGAATCGATGAGCAGTTCTTC. Translating gives CASSELGGIDEQFF.

This chain joins TRBV4-3 and TRBJ1-1; 8 bases fit TRBD1. Germline trimming cut 1 base from V and 3 bases from J; bases unmatched to any gene: 10. CDR1 and CDR2 (germline): LGHNA, YSLEER. This CDR3 comprises 17 residues. CDR3 amino acids: CASSQGPPLTGDTEAFF. The CDR3 coding sequence is TGCGCCAGCAGCCAAGGGCCCCCTTTGACAGGGGACACTGAAGCTTTCTTT.